This paragraph reports one T cell receptor beta chain. The sample belongs to a study of blood T cell repertoires in COVID-19. Study context: In each case, the material was cDNA or gDNA derived from T cells, B-cell-depleted T cells, or PBMCs.

TCRdb keeps only in-frame clones here, not all; method: immunoSEQ multiplex PCR. The sample has 28,000 or so clones, roughly 90% seen once. Germline V lookup: CDR1 SGHTA, CDR2 FQGNSA. The germline V and J ends were trimmed by 3 bases and 6 bases, with 14 bases remaining between them. This CDR3 is 14 amino acids long. This chain links TRBV7-2 with TRBJ1-1; TRBD1 is a possible D gene (5 bases). This clonotype was obtained from a human donor in a cohort sampled during active COVID-19. The specimen sequenced was peripheral blood. CDR3 sequence (DNA): TGTGCCAGCAGCTTCGCAGGGAGGGTTTCTGAAGCTTTCTTT. Amino acids: CASSFAGRVSEAFF.